This T cell receptor beta chain was captured by sequencing in a study of T cell responses to AZD1222 COVID-19 vaccine. Overall study results and limits: Recipients of AZD1222 seropositive at baseline numbered only five or six. Vaccination with two AZD1222 doses was followed by a rise in Spike-specific TCR breadth and depth. Nearly half of the spike-specific TCRs reportedly recognize variant regions that carry no mutations. The sample set comprised mostly white British donors with more females, and clonal diversity was possibly underestimated.

The method was immunoSEQ multiplex PCR; TCRdb's version includes in-frame clones alone and lacks a portion of them. Of about 100,000 clones in the sample, 85% to 90% were seen once. This clone has only one observation. Its specificity is not known. V lost 6 bases and J lost 2, with 14 bases in between. Germline-derived CDR1 and CDR2 are MNHEY and SVGAGI. The CDR3 sequence is 15 residues long. The chain joins TRBV6-5 to TRBJ2-4; D is unresolved. The sample was peripheral blood, taken on day 0 of AZD1222 vaccination. This sequence was found in an adult in good health. Here the CDR3 reads CASSLELSTKNIQYF. The CDR3 DNA sequence: TGTGCCAGCAGCCTCGAACTCAGCACCAAAAACATTCAGTACTTC.